This T cell receptor beta chain was found in a study of blood T cell repertoires in COVID-19. About the research overall: T cells, B-cell-depleted T cells, or PBMCs supplied cDNA or gDNA.

CDR3 length equals 13 residues. Germline CDR1 and CDR2: MNHEY and SMNVEV (reference sequence). The germline V and J ends were trimmed by 5 bases and 6 bases, with 14 bases remaining between them. The authors' processing: Reference gene primer amplification gave nucleated cell count estimates. TCRdb keeps only in-frame clones here, not all; method: immunoSEQ multiplex PCR. V and J calls and clone size come straight from that table; D and trimming were deduced from the DNA. The data show hundreds of thousands of clones, with around 87% seen just once and less than 2.5% held by the top ten. The sequence came from a woman aged 30 to 39 who had recovered from COVID-19. Sequenced input: peripheral blood. The chain joins TRBV27 to TRBJ2-7; D perhaps matches TRBD2 (5 bases). CDR3 in amino acids: CASSVEGRFEQYF. In nucleotides, the CDR3 is TGTGCCAGCAGTGTTGAGGGCCGGTTCGAGCAGTACTTC.